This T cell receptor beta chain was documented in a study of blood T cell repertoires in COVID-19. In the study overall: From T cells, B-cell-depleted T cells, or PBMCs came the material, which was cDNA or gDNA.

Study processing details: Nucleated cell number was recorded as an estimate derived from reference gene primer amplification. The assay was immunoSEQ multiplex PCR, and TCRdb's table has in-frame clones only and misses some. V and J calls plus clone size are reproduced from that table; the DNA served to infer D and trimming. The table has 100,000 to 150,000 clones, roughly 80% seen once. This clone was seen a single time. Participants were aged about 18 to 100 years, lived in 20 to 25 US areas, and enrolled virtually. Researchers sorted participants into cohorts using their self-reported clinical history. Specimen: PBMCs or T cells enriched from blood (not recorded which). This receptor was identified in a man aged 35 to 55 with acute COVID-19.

Here the CDR3 reads CASSEQTGQETQYF. CDR3 DNA: TGTGCCAGCAGTGAACAAACAGGACAAGAGACCCAGTACTTC. The chain combines TRBV6-1 with TRBJ2-5, with D possibly being TRBD1 (5 bases). The CDR3 covers 14 residues. V lost 2 bases, J lost 2 bases, and 9 bases lay in between. Germline V lookup: CDR1 MNHNS, CDR2 SASEGT.